This TCR beta chain was obtained from a study of cytomegalovirus exposure and HLA in healthy donors. A note on this clone: Its target is unknown.

Broader study findings: Upon later analysis, HLA-associated TCR beta chains proved more clonally expanded than other, equally common chains. Accurate prediction of most subjects' HLA-A and HLA-B alleles from TCR beta sequences was reported. At a 0.05 false discovery rate, a later analysis found some 18,000 TCR beta sequences to be associated with HLA alleles. The study found most TCR sequences rare, yet found some public TCRs in many donors.

This CDR3 spans 15 amino acids. In germline, CDR1 is SEHNR, CDR2 FQNEAQ (reference sequence). Trimming stripped 5 bases from V and 1 base from J, with 12 bases between. PCR involved 60 Vbeta and 13 Jbeta primers. TCRdb's copy holds only in-frame clones and misses some; the assay was immunoSEQ multiplex PCR. Among 140,000 to 150,000 clones listed, approximately 82% were seen once. This chain links TRBV7-9 with TRBJ1-5, with D possibly being TRBD1 (6 bases). Material: PBMCs. This clonotype was obtained from a woman aged 60 to 75 in good health and CMV-seropositive. CDR3: CASSPMGTSNQPQHF. The CDR3 DNA sequence: TGTGCCAGCAGCCCAATGGGGACAAGCAATCAGCCCCAGCATTTT.